The entry that follows covers one TCR beta chain sequence. Antigen unknown. The sample comes from a study of CD8+CD57+ T cells in acquired aplastic anemia. Study overall: Sorted CD4+ and CD8+ cell DNA averaged roughly 3.2 ug. Study results and limitations: Patients and controls had CD8+ Simpson's diversity values that were not significantly distinct. Twenty-nine was the count of CD8+ CDR3 sequences that patients shared with controls.

The template for TCR beta VDJ and CDR3 sequence profiling was genomic DNA. TCRdb reprocessed the reads with MiXCR, giving one entry per CDR3 protein. The profile shows hundreds of thousands of distinct CDR3 sequences, 55% to 70% of them singletons. V was pared by 8 bases and J by 5 bases, with 11 bases of the junction left unmatched. From germline, CDR1 is MGHDK and CDR2 SYGVNS. The CDR3 runs to 14 residues. Source material: sorted CD4+, CD8+, or CD8+CD57+ T cells (not recorded which) from PBMCs. The genes are TRBV25-1 and TRBJ1-1; 7 positions agree with TRBD1. The sequence came from a human donor in good health, serving as a control. The CDR3 nucleotides read TGTGCCAGCGGGAGTCCAACCAGGGGGACTGAAGCTTTCTTT. Protein sequence: CASGSPTRGTEAFF.